The 9 T cell receptor beta chains given below trace back to one sample, sequenced in a study of blood T cell repertoires in COVID-19. The assay was immunoSEQ multiplex PCR, and TCRdb's table has in-frame clones only and misses some. The sample holds approximately 39,000 clones, about 87% seen once. The sample consisted of peripheral blood. These receptor sequences come from a man aged 50-60 years with active or convalescent COVID-19.

The rearrangement joins TRBV25-1 to TRBJ1-1; D is perhaps TRBD1 (5 bases). V lost 8 bases to trimming and J lost 5 bases, with 15 bases between them. Germline V CDR1 and CDR2: MGHDK, SYGVNS. CDR3 size: 13 residues. In DNA form, the CDR3 reads TGTGCCAGCCAACCCCCAGGGAGGACTGAAGCTTTCTTT. It specifies CASQPPGRTEAFF.

The V gene is TRBV7-8, the J gene TRBJ1-6, with 7 nucleotides matching TRBD1. J gave up 9 bases and V 5 bases, and 13 bases lay outside the gene matches. Germline V gene sequence: CDR1 SGHVS, CDR2 FQNEAQ. The CDR3 runs to 16 residues. The CDR3 loop reads CASSQSSGTDTSPLHF. CDR3 DNA: TGTGCCAGCAGCCAAAGTTCCGGGACAGATACTTCACCCCTCCACTTT.

The count of this clone is one. The chain carries TRBV10-3 and TRBJ1-1; 11 bases align to TRBD1. The CDR3 is 16 residues long. With V trimmed by 0 bases and J by 3 bases, 3 bases remained unmatched. Germline V CDR1 and CDR2: ENHRY, SYGVKD. CDR3 protein: CAISESGQGAYTEAFF. CDR3 nucleotides: TGTGCCATCAGTGAGTCAGGACAGGGGGCGTACACTGAAGCTTTCTTT.

The V call is TRBV19, the J call TRBJ2-1, with TRBD1 matching over 8 bases. The V gene's germline CDR1 is LNHDA and CDR2 SQIVND (reference sequence). The CDR3 is 14 residues long. V shed 7 bases, J shed 6 bases, and the junction held 8 bases outside the gene matches. CDR3 DNA: TGTGCCAGTACGGGACAGGAGAGTTCCAATGAGCAGTTCTTC. It yields the protein CASTGQESSNEQFF.

The chain joins TRBV4-2 to TRBJ2-1, with 11 bases matching TRBD2. Trimming removed 6 bases from V and 5 bases from J; junction bases left unmatched: 6. This CDR3 has 15 amino acids. Per the germline V gene, CDR1 is LGHNA and CDR2 is YNFKEQ. CDR3 in DNA: TGTGCCAGCAGTTCCGGGACTAGCGGAGACAATGAGCAGTTCTTC. It yields the protein CASSSGTSGDNEQFF.

The rearrangement uses TRBV5-4 and TRBJ1-2; TRBD1 is a possible D gene (6 bases). Germline CDR1 and CDR2: SGHNT and YYREEE (reference sequence). V was shortened by 2 bases and J by 4 bases, with 12 bases between the two germline ends. The CDR3 spans 14 residues. CDR3 protein: CASSLQGSFYGYTF. Here the CDR3 DNA reads TGTGCCAGCAGCTTACAGGGTTCCTTCTATGGCTACACCTTC.

This clone was found a few times. V gene TRBV19 combines with J gene TRBJ2-2, with D perhaps matching TRBD1 (5 bases). V lost 2 bases and J 0 bases, leaving 13 bases between the germline ends. Looked up from germline, CDR1 is LNHDA and CDR2 is SQIVND (reference sequence). The CDR3 covers 17 residues. The CDR3 DNA sequence: TGTGCCAGTAGTATATGGGGCCAGGCCTCGAACACCGGGGAGCTGTTTTTT. As protein: CASSIWGQASNTGELFF.

The chain joins TRBV4-1 to TRBJ1-6; TRBD1 agrees at 8 bases. This CDR3 has 16 amino acids. V trimming: 3 bases; J trimming: 10 bases; junction bases outside the gene matches: 11. The germline gives CDR1 MGHRA, CDR2 YSYEKL. This CDR3 reads CASSQDDRQGHSPLHF. The CDR3 nucleotides are TGCGCCAGCAGCCAGGACGACAGACAGGGGCACTCACCCCTCCACTTT.

The chain employs TRBV10-3 and TRBJ2-1; 10 bases match TRBD1. Germline CDR1 ENHRY, CDR2 SYGVKD. The length of the CDR3 is 12 residues. J lost 14 bases, V lost 3 bases, and 4 bases had no gene match. The CDR3: CAISEGDRGKFF. In nucleotides, the CDR3 is TGTGCCATCAGTGAAGGGGACAGGGGAAAGTTCTTC.